These 21 T cell receptor beta chains share one sample of origin, sequenced in a study of human T cells and chemical hapten exposure. TCRdb recomputed calls from the RACE reads with MiXCR, one row per CDR3 protein. The table has about 82,000 distinct CDR3 sequences, 10% to 15% seen once. The time point: patch test 3, about 24 weeks after DPC sensitization. As for treatment: therapeutic diphenylcyclopropenone sensitization with weekly scalp DPC. This specimen consisted of whole blood, obtained in connection with sensitization to the hapten diphenylcyclopropenone (DPC). The receptors come from a woman aged 45 to 65 with alopecia areata. Some clones in this sample may be carry-over from other donors' samples.

There are a few counts of this clonotype. This chain uses TRBV10-2 with TRBJ1-5, with unresolved D. Trimming removed 11 bases at V and 0 bases at J, with 8 bases between. Germline V gives CDR1 WSHSY, CDR2 SAAADI. The CDR3 has 12 residues. The CDR3: CACRDSNQPQHF. In nucleotides, the CDR3 is TGCGCCTGTCGGGATAGCAATCAGCCCCAGCATTTT.

The chain uses TRBV5-1 and TRBJ2-5; 12 bases are a match to TRBD2. CDR3 length: 15 amino acids. Germline V gene data show CDR1 as SGHRS and CDR2 as YFSETQ. V trimming: 4 bases; J trimming: 4 bases; junction bases outside the gene matches: 5. The CDR3: CASSRRLAGAETQYF. The DNA of the CDR3 is TGCGCCAGCAGCCGACGACTAGCGGGAGCAGAGACCCAGTACTTC.

This clonotype came up many times. The V gene is TRBV6-6, the J gene TRBJ1-1; D unresolved. CDR3 size: 12 residues. Germline V gene sequence: CDR1 MNHNY, CDR2 SVGAGI (reference sequence). The germline V and J ends were trimmed by 4 bases and 8 bases, with 11 bases remaining between them. Here the CDR3 DNA reads TGTGCCAGCAGTTTACCCGCCGAGGAAGCTTTCTTT. It translates to CASSLPAEEAFF.

This clonotype came up many times. The chain is built from TRBV5-1 and TRBJ1-2, with 8 bases matching TRBD1. CDR3 size: 14 residues. The V and J ends lost 1 base and 4 bases, in that order; junction bases with no gene match: 3. Germline CDR1 SGHRS, CDR2 YFSETQ. The CDR3 nucleotides read TGCGCCAGCAGCTTGAATACAGGGGGCTATGGCTACACCTTC. This translates into CASSLNTGGYGYTF.

This clonotype was seen at least ten times. The rearrangement links TRBV2 to TRBJ2-2; D is perhaps TRBD1 (6 bases). The ends were cut back, 8 bases at V and 4 bases at J, with 20 bases in the middle. Germline CDR1 reads SNHLY; CDR2 reads FYNNEI. The CDR3 runs 16 residues. The CDR3 loop is CASQKDTGSLTGELFF. In DNA, the CDR3 is TGTGCCAGCCAAAAGGATACAGGGAGCCTCACCGGGGAGCTGTTTTTT.

This clonotype was seen ten or more times. This sequence joins TRBV12-3 or TRBV12-4 and TRBJ2-5; TRBD1 might be the D (6 bases). With 5 bases removed from V and 2 bases from J, the gap between germline ends came to 21 bases. The CDR3 has 17 amino acids. The CDR3 region is CASSGTLRRNSQETQYF. CDR3 nucleotide sequence: TGTGCCAGCAGTGGGACACTGAGACGTAATTCTCAAGAGACCCAGTACTTC.

This clonotype was picked up a small number of times. The V call is TRBV12-3 or TRBV12-4, the J call TRBJ1-6; tentative D call: TRBD1 (6 bases). The V end was cut by 6 bases, the J end by 8 bases, with 11 bases between. The CDR3 is 13 residues long. The CDR3 DNA reads as TGTGCCAGCAGCCTTCGGACAGATTCACCCCTCCACTTT. This translates into CASSLRTDSPLHF.

The chain links TRBV3-1 to TRBJ2-5, with a weak D call TRBD2 (6 bases). Trimming pared 4 bases from V and 4 bases from J, leaving 13 bases between. The CDR3 is 14 amino acids. CDR1 LGHDT and CDR2 YNNKEL come from the germline V gene (reference sequence). CDR3 sequence (DNA): TGTGCCAGCAGCCCACGCCTGGGAGGAGAGACCCAGTACTTC. The encoded protein is CASSPRLGGETQYF.

Only a few counts were recorded for this clonotype. V usage is TRBV5-4 and J usage is TRBJ1-5, with D hard to call. The V end was cut by 4 bases, the J end by 3 bases, with 11 bases between. The CDR3 contains 14 residues. The germline CDR1 and CDR2 sequences are SGHNT and YYREEE (reference sequence). CDR3 coding DNA: TGTGCCAGCAGCGATCAGGCGAACAATCAGCCCCAGCATTTT. Protein product: CASSDQANNQPQHF.

This clonotype was picked up a small number of times. The chain recombines TRBV19 with TRBJ1-2; D remains unclear. Per the germline V gene, CDR1 is LNHDA and CDR2 is SQIVND (reference sequence). V was cut by 3 bases and J by 9 bases, with 11 bases left in between. The CDR3 has 12 amino acids. The CDR3 nucleotides are TGTGCCAGTAGTATTTATGGGGAACGCTACACCTTC. It translates to CASSIYGERYTF. The variable domain in full, completed from reference TRBV19 and TRBJ1-2, reads DGGITQSPKYLFRKEGQNVTLSCEQNLNHDAMYWYRQDPGQGLRLIYYSQIVNDFQKGDIAEGYSVSREKKESFPLTVTSAQKNPTAFYLCASSIYGERYTFGSGTRLTVV.

The gene calls are TRBV15 and TRBJ1-4, with 10 positions matching TRBD1. Germline V gene sequence: CDR1 LNHNV, CDR2 YYDKDF (reference sequence). This CDR3 is 17 amino acids long. J was trimmed by 7 bases and V by 0 bases; bases with no gene match: 8. DNA for the CDR3: TGTGCCACCAGCAGAGATTTCGGCCGGGACAGGGGTGAAAAACTGTTTTTT. It yields the protein CATSRDFGRDRGEKLFF.

The chain uses TRBV18 and TRBJ1-1, with no clear D. The length of the CDR3 is 11 residues. The V gene's germline CDR1 is KGHSH and CDR2 LQKENI. The V gene lost 3 bases and the J gene lost 8 bases, with 7 bases spanning the gap. The CDR3 loop is CASSPSLEAFF. In DNA form, the CDR3 reads TGTGCCAGCTCACCGTCGTTGGAAGCTTTCTTT.

This clonotype was counted between two and nine times. The chain couples TRBV29-1 to TRBJ2-3, with D unclear. Per the germline V gene, CDR1 is SQVTM and CDR2 is ANQGSEA. The CDR3 spans 10 residues. Trimming removed 7 bases at V and 3 bases at J, with 5 bases between. This CDR3 is CSGRTDTQYF. CDR3 sequence (DNA): TGCAGCGGCCGGACAGATACGCAGTATTTT.

The chain joins TRBV12-3 or TRBV12-4 to TRBJ2-3; TRBD1 is a possible D gene (5 bases). The CDR3 is made up of 15 amino acids. V was clipped by 0 bases and J by 2 bases, with 9 bases between them. This CDR3 is CASSLARQTTDTQYF. CDR3 sequence (DNA): TGTGCCAGCAGTTTAGCGCGACAGACCACAGATACGCAGTATTTT.

In its sample, this clonotype was seen a few times. The chain uses TRBV9 and TRBJ2-7, with no clear D. The CDR3 contains 12 residues. Germline CDR1 SGDLS, CDR2 YYNGEE. V dropped 5 bases and J dropped 5 bases, with 11 bases sitting between them. CDR3 residues: CASSKRINEQYF. As DNA, the CDR3 is TGTGCCAGCAGTAAAAGAATCAACGAGCAGTACTTC.

This sequence joins TRBV7-7 and TRBJ2-1, with D uncertain. There are 14 residues in the CDR3. V lost 3 bases and J lost 2, with 8 bases in between. Per the germline V gene, CDR1 is SSHAT and CDR2 is FNYEAQ (reference sequence). The CDR3, as DNA: TGTGCCAGCAGCTTGAATGCCGCCTACAATGAGCAGTTCTTC. Translated, it gives CASSLNAAYNEQFF.

This clonotype was seen ten or more times. V is TRBV5-1 and J is TRBJ1-6, with TRBD1 matching over 7 bases. Germline assignment: CDR1 SGHRS and CDR2 YFSETQ. The CDR3 is made up of 19 amino acids. After removal of 2 bases from V and 8 bases from J, the junction contained 19 bases not matched to a gene. CDR3 region: CASSLTTGRATGKDSPLHF. The CDR3, as DNA: TGCGCCAGCAGCTTAACGACAGGGAGGGCCACCGGGAAGGATTCACCCCTCCACTTT.

This clonotype was seen a handful of times. The chain joins TRBV5-1 to TRBJ2-3; either TRBD1 or TRBD2 may supply D (6 bases each). From germline, CDR1 is SGHRS and CDR2 YFSETQ. The CDR3 covers 16 residues. The V gene lost 4 bases and the J gene lost 0 bases, with 15 bases spanning the gap. The CDR3, as DNA: TGCGCCAGCAGCACTGGAGGGGGGAGAAGCACAGATACGCAGTATTTT. This codes for CASSTGGGRSTDTQYF.

Only a few counts were recorded for this clonotype. The V gene is TRBV20-1, the J gene TRBJ2-1; D perhaps matches TRBD1 (5 bases). V lost 4 bases and J lost 6, with 16 bases in between. The CDR3 is 14 residues long. Looked up from germline, CDR1 is DFQATT and CDR2 is SNEGSKA (reference sequence). This CDR3 is CSATGPSEFNEQFF. The CDR3 DNA is TGCAGTGCTACAGGGCCCAGTGAATTCAATGAGCAGTTCTTC.

This clonotype showed up many times. This chain joins TRBV12-3 or TRBV12-4 and TRBJ1-2; 7 bases map to TRBD1. With 6 bases clipped from V and 6 bases from J, the junction kept 22 bases outside the gene matches. This CDR3 contains 18 residues. The CDR3 region is CASRTWTIGRRQGNGYTF. DNA for the CDR3: TGTGCCAGCAGGACATGGACGATCGGCCGACGACAGGGCAATGGCTACACCTTC.

This clonotype was counted ten times or more. This chain joins TRBV11-2 and TRBJ1-1; unclear D gene. Trimming shortened V by 2 bases and J by 4 bases, and 11 bases separated the two germline ends. This CDR3 is built from 14 residues. From germline, CDR1 is SGHAT and CDR2 FQNNGV. CDR3 nucleotide sequence: TGTGCCAGCAGCTTAAGAGGAGGTGGCACTGAAGCTTTCTTT. Protein product: CASSLRGGGTEAFF.